This T cell receptor (beta chain) is from a study of blood T cell repertoires in COVID-19. Across the whole study: Acute and convalescent COVID-19 samples came from the United States, Italy and Spain.

How the authors handled the data: Amplification from reference gene primers served as the basis for estimated nucleated cell counts. Using immunoSEQ multiplex PCR, the repertoire was profiled, and TCRdb retains in-frame clones only, with some absent. V, J and clone size are taken as reported in that table, and D and trimming were inferred from the DNA itself. Of some 180,000 clones in the sample, 75% to 95% were seen once. This CDR3 contains 13 residues. Trimming left V 7 bases short and J 0 bases short, with 9 bases between. Germline CDR1 and CDR2: LNHDA and SQIVND (reference sequence). The sequencing input was peripheral blood. The rearrangement joins TRBV19 to TRBJ1-1; D is ambiguous. The TCR comes from a man in his forties or fifties with acute or convalescent COVID-19. For the CDR3, the DNA is TGTGCCAGTAAGTGGGAGATGAACACTGAAGCTTTCTTT. It is translated as CASKWEMNTEAFF.